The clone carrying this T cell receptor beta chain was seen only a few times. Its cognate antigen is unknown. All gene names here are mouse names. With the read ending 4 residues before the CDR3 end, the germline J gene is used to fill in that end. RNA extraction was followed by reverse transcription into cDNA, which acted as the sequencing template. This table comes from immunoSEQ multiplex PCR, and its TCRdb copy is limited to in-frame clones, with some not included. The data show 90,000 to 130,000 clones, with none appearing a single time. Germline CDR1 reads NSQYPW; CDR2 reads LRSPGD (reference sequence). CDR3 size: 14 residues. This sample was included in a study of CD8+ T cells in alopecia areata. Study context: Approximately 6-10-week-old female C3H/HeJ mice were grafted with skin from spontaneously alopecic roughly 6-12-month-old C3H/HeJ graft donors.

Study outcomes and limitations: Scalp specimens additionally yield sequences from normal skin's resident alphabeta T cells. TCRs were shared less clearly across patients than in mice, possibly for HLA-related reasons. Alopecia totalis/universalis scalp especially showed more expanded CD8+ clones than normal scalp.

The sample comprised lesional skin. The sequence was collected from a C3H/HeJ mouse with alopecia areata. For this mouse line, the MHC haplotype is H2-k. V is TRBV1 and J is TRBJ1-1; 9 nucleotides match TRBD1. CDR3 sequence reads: CTCSAVTGGTEVFF. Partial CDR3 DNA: TGCACCTGCAGTGCAGTGACAGGGGGTACA.